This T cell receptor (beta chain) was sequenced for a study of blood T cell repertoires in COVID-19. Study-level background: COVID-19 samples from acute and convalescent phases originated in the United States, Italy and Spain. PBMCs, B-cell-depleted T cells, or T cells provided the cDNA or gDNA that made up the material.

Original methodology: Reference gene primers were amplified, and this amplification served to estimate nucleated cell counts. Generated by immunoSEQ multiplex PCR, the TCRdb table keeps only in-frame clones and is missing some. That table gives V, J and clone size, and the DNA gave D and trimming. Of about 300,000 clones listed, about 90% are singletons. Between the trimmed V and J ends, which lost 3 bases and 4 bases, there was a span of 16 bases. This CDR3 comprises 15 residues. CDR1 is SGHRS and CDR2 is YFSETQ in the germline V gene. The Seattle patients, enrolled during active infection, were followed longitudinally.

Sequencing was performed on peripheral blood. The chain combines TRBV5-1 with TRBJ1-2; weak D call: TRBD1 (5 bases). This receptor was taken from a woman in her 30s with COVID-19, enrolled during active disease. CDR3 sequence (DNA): TGCGCCAGCAGCTCTCGGAATGGGGCTAGCTATGGCTACACCTTC. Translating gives CASSSRNGASYGYTF.